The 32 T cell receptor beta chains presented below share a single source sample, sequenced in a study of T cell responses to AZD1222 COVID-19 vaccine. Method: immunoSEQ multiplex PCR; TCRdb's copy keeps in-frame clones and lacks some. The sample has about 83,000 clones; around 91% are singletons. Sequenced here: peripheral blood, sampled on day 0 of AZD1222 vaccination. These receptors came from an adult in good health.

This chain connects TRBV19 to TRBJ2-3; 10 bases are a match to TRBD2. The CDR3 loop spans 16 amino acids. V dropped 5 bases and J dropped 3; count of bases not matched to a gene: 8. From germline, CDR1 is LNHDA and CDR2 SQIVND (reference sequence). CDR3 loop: CASSLASGRRTDTQYF. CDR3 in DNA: TGTGCCAGTAGTTTAGCTAGCGGGAGAAGGACAGATACGCAGTATTTT.

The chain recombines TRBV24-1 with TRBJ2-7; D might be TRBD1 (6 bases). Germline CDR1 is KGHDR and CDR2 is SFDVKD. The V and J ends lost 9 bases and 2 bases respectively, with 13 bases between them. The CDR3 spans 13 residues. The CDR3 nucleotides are TGTGCCACCTCAGGGGACCGGCCCTACGAGCAGTACTTC. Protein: CATSGDRPYEQYF.

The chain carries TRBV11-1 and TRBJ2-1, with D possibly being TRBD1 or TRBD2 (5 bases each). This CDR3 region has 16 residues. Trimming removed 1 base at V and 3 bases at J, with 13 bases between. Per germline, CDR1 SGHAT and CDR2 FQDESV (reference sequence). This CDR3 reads CASSLGTGRSYNEQFF. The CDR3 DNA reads TGTGCCAGCAGCTTAGGTACGGGACGTAGCTACAATGAGCAGTTCTTC.

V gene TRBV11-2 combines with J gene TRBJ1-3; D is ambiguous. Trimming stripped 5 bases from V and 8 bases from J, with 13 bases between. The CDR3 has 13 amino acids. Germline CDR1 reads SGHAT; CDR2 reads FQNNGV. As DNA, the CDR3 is TGTGCCAGCAGCCCTGTGGTTGGGGACACCATATATTTT. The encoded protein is CASSPVVGDTIYF.

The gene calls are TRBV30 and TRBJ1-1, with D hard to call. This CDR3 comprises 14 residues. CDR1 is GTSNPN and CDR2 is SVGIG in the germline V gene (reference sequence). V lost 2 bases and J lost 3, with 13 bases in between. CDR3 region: CAWSPPGIDTEAFF. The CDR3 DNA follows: TGTGCCTGGAGTCCCCCCGGAATCGACACTGAAGCTTTCTTT. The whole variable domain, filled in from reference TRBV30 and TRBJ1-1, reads SQTIHQWPATLVQPVGSPLSLECTVEGTSNPNLYWYRQAAGRGLQLLFYSVGIGQISSEVPQNLSASRPQDRQFILSSKKLLLSDSGFYLCAWSPPGIDTEAFFGQGTRLTVV.

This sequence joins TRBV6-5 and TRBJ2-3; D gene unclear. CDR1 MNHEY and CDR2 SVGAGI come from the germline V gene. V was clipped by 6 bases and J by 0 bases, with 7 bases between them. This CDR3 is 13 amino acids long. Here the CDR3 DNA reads TGTGCCAGCAGCTTTTATAGCACAGATACGCAGTATTTT. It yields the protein CASSFYSTDTQYF.

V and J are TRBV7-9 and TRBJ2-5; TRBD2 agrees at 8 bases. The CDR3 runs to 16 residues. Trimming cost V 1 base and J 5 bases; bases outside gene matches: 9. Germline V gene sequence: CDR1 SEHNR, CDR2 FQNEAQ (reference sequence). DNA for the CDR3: TGTGCCAGCAGCTTAGGCGTACCGGGAGGGCTGGAGACCCAGTACTTC. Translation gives CASSLGVPGGLETQYF. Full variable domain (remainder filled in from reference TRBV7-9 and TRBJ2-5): DTGVSQNPRHKITKRGQNVTFRCDPISEHNRLYWYRQTLGQGPEFLTYFQNEAQLEKSRLLSDRFSAERPKGSFSTLEIQRTEQGDSAMYLCASSLGVPGGLETQYFGPGTRLLVL.

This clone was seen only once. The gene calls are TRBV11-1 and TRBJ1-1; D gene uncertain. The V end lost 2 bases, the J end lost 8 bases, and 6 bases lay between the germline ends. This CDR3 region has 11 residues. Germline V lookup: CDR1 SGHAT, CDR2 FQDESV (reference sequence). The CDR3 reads CASSLNTEAFF. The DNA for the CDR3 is TGTGCCAGCAGCTTAAATACAGAAGCTTTCTTT.

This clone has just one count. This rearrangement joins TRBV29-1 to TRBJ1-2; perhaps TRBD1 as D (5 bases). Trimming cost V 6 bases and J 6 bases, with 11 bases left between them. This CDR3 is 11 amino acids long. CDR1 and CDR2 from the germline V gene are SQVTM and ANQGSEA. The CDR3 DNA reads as TGCAGCGTGGGGACCGTCCATGGCTACACCTTC. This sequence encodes CSVGTVHGYTF. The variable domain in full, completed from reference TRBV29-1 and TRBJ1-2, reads SAVISQKPSRDICQRGTSLTIQCQVDSQVTMMFWYRQQPGQSLTLIATANQGSEATYESGFVIDKFPISRPNLTFSTLTVSNMSPEDSSIYLCSVGTVHGYTFGSGTRLTVV.

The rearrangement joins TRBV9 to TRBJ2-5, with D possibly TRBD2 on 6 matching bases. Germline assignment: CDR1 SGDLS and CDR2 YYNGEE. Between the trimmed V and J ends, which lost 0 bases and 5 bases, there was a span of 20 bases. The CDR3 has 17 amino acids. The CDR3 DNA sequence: TGTGCCAGCAGCGTAGGGCTGGGGGACTCCGGTCGGGAGACCCAGTACTTC. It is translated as CASSVGLGDSGRETQYF.

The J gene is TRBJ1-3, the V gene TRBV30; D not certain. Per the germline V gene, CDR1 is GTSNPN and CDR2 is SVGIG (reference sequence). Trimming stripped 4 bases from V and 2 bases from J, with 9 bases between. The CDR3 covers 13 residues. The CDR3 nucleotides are TGTGCCTGGACCTCGGAGGCTGGAAACACCATATATTTT. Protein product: CAWTSEAGNTIYF. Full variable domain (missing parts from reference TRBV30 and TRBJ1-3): SQTIHQWPATLVQPVGSPLSLECTVEGTSNPNLYWYRQAAGRGLQLLFYSVGIGQISSEVPQNLSASRPQDRQFILSSKKLLLSDSGFYLCAWTSEAGNTIYFGEGSWLTVV.

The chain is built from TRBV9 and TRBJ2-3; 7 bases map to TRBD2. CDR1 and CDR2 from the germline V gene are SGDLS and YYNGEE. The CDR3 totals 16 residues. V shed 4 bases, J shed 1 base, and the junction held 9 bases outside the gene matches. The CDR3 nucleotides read TGTGCCAGCAGCTCTCCCGGGACTACGGGCACAGATACGCAGTATTTT. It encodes CASSSPGTTGTDTQYF.

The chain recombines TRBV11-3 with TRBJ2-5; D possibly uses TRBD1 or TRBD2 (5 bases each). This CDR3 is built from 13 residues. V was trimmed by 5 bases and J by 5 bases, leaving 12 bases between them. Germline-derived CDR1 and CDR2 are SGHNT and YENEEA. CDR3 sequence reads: CASSEGLDETQYF. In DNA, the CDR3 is TGTGCCAGCAGCGAGGGGTTAGACGAGACCCAGTACTTC.

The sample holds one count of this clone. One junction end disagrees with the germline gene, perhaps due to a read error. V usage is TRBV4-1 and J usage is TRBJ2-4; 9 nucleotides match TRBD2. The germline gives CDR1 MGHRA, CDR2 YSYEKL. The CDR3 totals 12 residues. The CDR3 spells CASSQVGGRAFF. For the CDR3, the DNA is TGCGCCAGCAGCCAAGTCGGCGGGAGGGCCTTCTTC.

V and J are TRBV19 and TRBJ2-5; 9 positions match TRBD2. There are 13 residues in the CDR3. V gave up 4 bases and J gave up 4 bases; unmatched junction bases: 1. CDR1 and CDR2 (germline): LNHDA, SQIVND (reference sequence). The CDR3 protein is CASSSGRVETQYF. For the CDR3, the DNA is TGTGCCAGTAGTAGCGGGAGGGTAGAGACCCAGTACTTC.

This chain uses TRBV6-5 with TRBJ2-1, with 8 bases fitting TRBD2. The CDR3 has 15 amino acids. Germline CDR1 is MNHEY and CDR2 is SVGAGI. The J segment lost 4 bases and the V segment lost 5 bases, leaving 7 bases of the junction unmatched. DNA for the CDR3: TGTGCCAGCAGTCCCAGCGGGAGCTTTTACAATGAGCAGTTCTTC. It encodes CASSPSGSFYNEQFF.

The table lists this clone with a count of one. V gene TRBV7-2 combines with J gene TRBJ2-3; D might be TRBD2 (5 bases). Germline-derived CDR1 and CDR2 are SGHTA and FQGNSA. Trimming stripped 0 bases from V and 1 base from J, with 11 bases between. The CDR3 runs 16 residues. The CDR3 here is CASSLAVASRTDTQYF. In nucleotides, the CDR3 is TGTGCCAGCAGCTTAGCCGTGGCTAGCCGCACAGATACGCAGTATTTT.

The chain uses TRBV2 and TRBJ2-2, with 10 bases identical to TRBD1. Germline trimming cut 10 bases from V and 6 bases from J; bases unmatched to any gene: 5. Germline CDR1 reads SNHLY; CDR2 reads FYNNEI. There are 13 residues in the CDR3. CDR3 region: CANGQGGAGELFF. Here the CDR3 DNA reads TGTGCCAACGGACAGGGGGGGGCCGGGGAGCTGTTTTTT.

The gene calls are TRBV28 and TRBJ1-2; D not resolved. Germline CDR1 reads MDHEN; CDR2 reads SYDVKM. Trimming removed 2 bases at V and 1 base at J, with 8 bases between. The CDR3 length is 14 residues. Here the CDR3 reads CASSLGRHNYGYTF. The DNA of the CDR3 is TGTGCCAGCAGTTTAGGCCGACATAACTATGGCTACACCTTC.

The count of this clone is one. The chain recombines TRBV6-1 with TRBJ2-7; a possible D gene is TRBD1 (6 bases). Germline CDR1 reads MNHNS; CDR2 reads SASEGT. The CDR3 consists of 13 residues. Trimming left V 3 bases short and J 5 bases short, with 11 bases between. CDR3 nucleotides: TGTGCCAGCAGTGAGGTCAGGGGCGACGAGCAGTACTTC. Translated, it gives CASSEVRGDEQYF.

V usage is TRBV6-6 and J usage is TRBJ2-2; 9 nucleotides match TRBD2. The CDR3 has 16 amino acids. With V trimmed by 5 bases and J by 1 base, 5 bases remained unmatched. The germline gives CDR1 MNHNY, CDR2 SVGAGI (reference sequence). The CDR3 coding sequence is TGTGCCAGCAGTACTCCAGCGGGGGGGAACACCGGGGAGCTGTTTTTT. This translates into CASSTPAGGNTGELFF.

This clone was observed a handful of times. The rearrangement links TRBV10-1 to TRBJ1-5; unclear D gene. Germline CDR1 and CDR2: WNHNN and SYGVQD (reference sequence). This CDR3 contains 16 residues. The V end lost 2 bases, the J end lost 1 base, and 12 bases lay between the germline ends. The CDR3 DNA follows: TGCGCCAGCAGTGAGAGGTCCAGAGAGAGCAATCAGCCCCAGCATTTT. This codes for CASSERSRESNQPQHF.

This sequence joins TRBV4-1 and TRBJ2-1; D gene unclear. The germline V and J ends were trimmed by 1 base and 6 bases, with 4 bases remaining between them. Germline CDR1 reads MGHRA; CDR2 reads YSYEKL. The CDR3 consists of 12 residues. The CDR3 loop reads CASSQGLNEQFF. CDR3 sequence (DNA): TGCGCCAGCAGCCAAGGCCTCAATGAGCAGTTCTTC.

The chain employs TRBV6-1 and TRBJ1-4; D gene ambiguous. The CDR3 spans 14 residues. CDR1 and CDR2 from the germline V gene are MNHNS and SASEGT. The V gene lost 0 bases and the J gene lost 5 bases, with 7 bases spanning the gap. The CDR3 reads CASSEALLNEKLFF. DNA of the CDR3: TGTGCCAGCAGTGAAGCGCTGTTAAATGAAAAACTGTTTTTT.

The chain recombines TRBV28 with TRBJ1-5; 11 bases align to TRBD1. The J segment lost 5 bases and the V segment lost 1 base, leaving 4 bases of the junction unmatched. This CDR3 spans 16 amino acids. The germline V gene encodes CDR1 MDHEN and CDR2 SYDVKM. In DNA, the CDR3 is TGTGCCAGCAGTTTATATCGGACAGGGGGCCATCAGCCCCAGCATTTT. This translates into CASSLYRTGGHQPQHF.

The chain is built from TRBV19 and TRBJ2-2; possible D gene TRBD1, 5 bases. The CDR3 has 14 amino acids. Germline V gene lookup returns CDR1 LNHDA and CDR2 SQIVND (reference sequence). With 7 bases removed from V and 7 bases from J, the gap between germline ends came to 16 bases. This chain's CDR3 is CASKGRVGVGELFF. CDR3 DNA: TGTGCCAGTAAGGGCAGGGTTGGTGTCGGGGAGCTGTTTTTT.

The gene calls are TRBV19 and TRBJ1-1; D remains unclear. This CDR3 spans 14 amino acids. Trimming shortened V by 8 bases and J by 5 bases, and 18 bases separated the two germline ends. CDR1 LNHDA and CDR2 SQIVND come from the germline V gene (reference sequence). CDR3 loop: CASAREGGRTEAFF. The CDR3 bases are TGTGCCAGTGCACGGGAGGGAGGTAGGACTGAAGCTTTCTTT.

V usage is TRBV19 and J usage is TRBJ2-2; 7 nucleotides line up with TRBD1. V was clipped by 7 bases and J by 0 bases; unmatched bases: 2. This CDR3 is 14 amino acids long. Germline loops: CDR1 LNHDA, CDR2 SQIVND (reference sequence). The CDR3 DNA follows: TGTGCCAGTACGGGACAGCCGAACACCGGGGAGCTGTTTTTT. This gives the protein CASTGQPNTGELFF. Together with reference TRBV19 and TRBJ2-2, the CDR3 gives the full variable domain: DGGITQSPKYLFRKEGQNVTLSCEQNLNHDAMYWYRQDPGQGLRLIYYSQIVNDFQKGDIAEGYSVSREKKESFPLTVTSAQKNPTAFYLCASTGQPNTGELFFGEGSRLTVL.

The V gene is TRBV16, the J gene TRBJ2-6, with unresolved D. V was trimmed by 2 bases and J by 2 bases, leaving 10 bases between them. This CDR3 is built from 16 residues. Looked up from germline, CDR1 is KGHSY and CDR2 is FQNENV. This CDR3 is CASSQTTAAGANVLTF. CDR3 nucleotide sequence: TGTGCCAGCAGCCAAACGACGGCGGCTGGGGCCAACGTCCTGACTTTC.

The CDR3 DNA follows: TGTGCCACCAGTGAAGCTAGCGGCGCCTACGAGCAGTACTTC. This encodes CATSEASGAYEQYF. The chain has TRBV24-1 and TRBJ2-7; 7 bases are shared with TRBD2. The CDR3 totals 14 residues. Unmatched junction bases numbered 4, after V lost 4 bases and J lost 2 bases. Germline V lookup: CDR1 KGHDR, CDR2 SFDVKD.

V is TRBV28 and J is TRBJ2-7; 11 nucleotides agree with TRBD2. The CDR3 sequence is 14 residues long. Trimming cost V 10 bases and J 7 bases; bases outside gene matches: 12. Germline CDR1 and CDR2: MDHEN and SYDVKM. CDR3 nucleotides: TGTGCCATAAGTGGGGTTAGCGGGAGGGGGGAGCAGTACTTC. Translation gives CAISGVSGRGEQYF.

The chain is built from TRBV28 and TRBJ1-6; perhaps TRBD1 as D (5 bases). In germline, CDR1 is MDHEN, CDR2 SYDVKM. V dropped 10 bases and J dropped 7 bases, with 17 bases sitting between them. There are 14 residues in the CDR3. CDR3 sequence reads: CAIPGAGRNSPLHF. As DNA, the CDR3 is TGTGCCATCCCCGGGGCAGGCCGGAATTCACCCCTCCACTTT.